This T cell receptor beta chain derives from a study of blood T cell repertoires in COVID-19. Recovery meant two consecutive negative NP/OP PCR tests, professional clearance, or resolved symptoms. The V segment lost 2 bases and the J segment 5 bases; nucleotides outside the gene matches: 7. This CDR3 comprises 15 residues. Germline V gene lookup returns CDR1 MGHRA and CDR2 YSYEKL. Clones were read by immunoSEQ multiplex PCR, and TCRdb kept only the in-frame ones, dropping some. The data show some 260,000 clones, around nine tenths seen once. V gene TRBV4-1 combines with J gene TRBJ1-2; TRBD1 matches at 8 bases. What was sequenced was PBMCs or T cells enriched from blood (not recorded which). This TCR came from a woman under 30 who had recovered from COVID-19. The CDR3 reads CASSQFDRGFYGYTF. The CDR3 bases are TGCGCCAGCAGCCAATTCGACAGGGGATTTTATGGCTACACCTTC.